This T cell receptor (beta chain) was sequenced during a study of blood T cell repertoires in COVID-19. The CDR3 is made up of 12 amino acids. Trimming left V 5 bases short and J 6 bases short, with 11 bases between. Germline loops: CDR1 SGHTA, CDR2 FQGNSA. Libraries were prepared by immunoSEQ multiplex PCR; TCRdb keeps only in-frame clonotypes and omits some of them. The table has 200,000 to 250,000 clones, 70% to 90% seen once. The sequence was collected from a man aged 50-60 years with COVID-19, enrolled during active disease. The sample taken for sequencing was peripheral blood. The rearrangement uses TRBV7-2 and TRBJ2-7; the D is unclear. The CDR3 reads CASSRPVGEQYF. CDR3 nucleotide sequence: TGTGCCAGCAGCCGCCCGGTCGGCGAGCAGTACTTC.